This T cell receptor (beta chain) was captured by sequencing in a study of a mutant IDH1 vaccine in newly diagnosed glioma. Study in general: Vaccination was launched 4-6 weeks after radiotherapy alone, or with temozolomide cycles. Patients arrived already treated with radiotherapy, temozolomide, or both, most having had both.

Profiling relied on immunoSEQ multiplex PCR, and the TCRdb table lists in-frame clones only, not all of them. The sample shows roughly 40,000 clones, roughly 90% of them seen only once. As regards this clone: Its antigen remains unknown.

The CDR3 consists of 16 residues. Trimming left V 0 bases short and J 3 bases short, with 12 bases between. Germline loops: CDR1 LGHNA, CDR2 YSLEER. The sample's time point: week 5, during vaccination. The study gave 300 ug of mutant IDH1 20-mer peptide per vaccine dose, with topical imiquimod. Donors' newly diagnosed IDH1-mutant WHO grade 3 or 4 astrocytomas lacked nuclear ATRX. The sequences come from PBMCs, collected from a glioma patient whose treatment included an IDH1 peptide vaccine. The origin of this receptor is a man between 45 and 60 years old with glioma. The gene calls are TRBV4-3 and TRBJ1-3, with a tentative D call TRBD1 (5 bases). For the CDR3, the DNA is TGCGCCAGCAGCCAAGATAGTCGGGGGGATGGAAACACCATATATTTT. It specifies CASSQDSRGDGNTIYF.